This T cell receptor beta chain was found in a study of cytomegalovirus exposure and HLA in healthy donors. Per the germline V gene, CDR1 is SGHVS and CDR2 is FNYEAQ. This CDR3 has 14 residues. The V end was cut by 6 bases, the J end by 3 bases, with 11 bases between. Primers included in the PCR were 60 Vbeta and 13 Jbeta primers. The assay was immunoSEQ multiplex PCR, and TCRdb's table has in-frame clones only and misses some. The sample lists 130,000 or so clones, more than 65% seen once, with roughly 5.2% in the top ten. The source is a man aged 18 to 30 in good health and CMV-seropositive. The V and J genes are TRBV7-6 and TRBJ2-2; D not resolved. Sequencing was done on a sample of PBMCs. CDR3 in DNA: TGTGCCAGCAGGGTACAGAGTTACACCGGGGAGCTGTTTTTT. Encoded protein: CASRVQSYTGELFF.